This is a list of T cell receptor beta chains from one sample in a study of identical twins. TCRdb passed the 5' RACE reads through MiXCR, listing each CDR3 protein once. The sample shows about 100,000 distinct CDR3 sequences, 5.9% of them seen only once. Sequenced input: memory T cells sorted from blood. These receptor sequences come from a woman aged 45-65 years in good health. The CDR3 runs from the conserved cysteine through the conserved F or W. D genes are given only for firm matches. Rows give clone size only sometimes, using once, few, many, or a class for an expanded clone.

v_gene: TRBV19
d_gene: -
abundance: -
j_gene: TRBJ2-6
CDR3nt: TGTGCCGCGAACTCTGGGGCCAACGTCCTGACTTTC
CDR3aa: CAANSGANVLTF

v_gene: TRBV5-1
d_gene: TRBD1
abundance: -
j_gene: TRBJ1-1
CDR3nt: TGCGCCAGCAGCTTGGGGACAGGTGGCTTGTCCAACGAAGCTTTCTTT
CDR3aa: CASSLGTGGLSNEAFF

v_gene: TRBV20-1
d_gene: -
abundance: many
j_gene: TRBJ1-6
CDR3nt: TGCAGTGCCCGGGGGCTGCCGACTAATTCACCCCTCCACTTT
CDR3aa: CSARGLPTNSPLHF

v_gene: TRBV5-1
d_gene: TRBD2
abundance: -
j_gene: TRBJ2-7
CDR3nt: TGCGCCAGCAGCTTGGATCCTAGCGGGTCGGGCGAGCAGTACTTC
CDR3aa: CASSLDPSGSGEQYF

v_gene: TRBV12-3/TRBV12-4
d_gene: -
abundance: many
j_gene: TRBJ1-5
CDR3nt: TGTGCCAGCAGTCCCCTAGATGGGCTGGGCAATCAGCCCCAGCATTTT
CDR3aa: CASSPLDGLGNQPQHF

v_gene: TRBV14
d_gene: -
abundance: -
j_gene: TRBJ1-1
CDR3nt: TGTGCCAGCAGCCCTATACTGAACACTGAAGCTTTCTTT
CDR3aa: CASSPILNTEAFF

v_gene: TRBV10-3
d_gene: -
abundance: many
j_gene: TRBJ1-2
CDR3nt: TGTGCCATCGGGGGGCAGGCTAACTATGGCTACACCTTC
CDR3aa: CAIGGQANYGYTF

v_gene: TRBV20-1
d_gene: -
abundance: -
j_gene: TRBJ2-3
CDR3nt: TGCAGTGCTAGAGATCGGTTCTCGGCTGGTACGACCAGCACAGATACGCAGTATTTT
CDR3aa: CSARDRFSAGTTSTDTQYF

v_gene: TRBV19
d_gene: TRBD1
abundance: many
j_gene: TRBJ1-2
CDR3nt: TGTGCCAGTGAAAGTAGGAGGGACAGCTATGGCTACACCTTC
CDR3aa: CASESRRDSYGYTF

v_gene: TRBV12-3/TRBV12-4
d_gene: TRBD2
abundance: many
j_gene: TRBJ2-5
CDR3nt: TGTGCCAGCAGTCGGACTAGCGGGAGAGAAGAGACCCAGTACTTC
CDR3aa: CASSRTSGREETQYF

v_gene: TRBV9
d_gene: -
abundance: many
j_gene: TRBJ2-3
CDR3nt: TGTGCCAGCAGCTACGGGACGGTTACAGATACGCAGTATTTT
CDR3aa: CASSYGTVTDTQYF

v_gene: TRBV29-1
d_gene: -
abundance: many
j_gene: TRBJ1-1
CDR3nt: TGCAGCGTTGCCCACTCAGGGGTGAACACTGAAGCTTTCTTT
CDR3aa: CSVAHSGVNTEAFF

v_gene: TRBV20-1
d_gene: TRBD1
abundance: -
j_gene: TRBJ2-6
CDR3nt: TGCAGTGCTACCGACAGGGGCACAAGCTCTGGGGCCAACGTCCTGACTTTC
CDR3aa: CSATDRGTSSGANVLTF

v_gene: TRBV2
d_gene: -
abundance: many
j_gene: TRBJ1-1
CDR3nt: TGTGCCAGCAGTGAAGATGGGGGGGAAAACACTGAAGCTTTCTTT
CDR3aa: CASSEDGGENTEAFF

v_gene: TRBV6-5
d_gene: -
abundance: many
j_gene: TRBJ1-4
CDR3nt: TGTGCCAGCAGTTACTACTGGTCTTCCACTAATGAAAAACTGTTTTTT
CDR3aa: CASSYYWSSTNEKLFF

v_gene: TRBV21-1
d_gene: -
abundance: -
j_gene: TRBJ1-5
CDR3nt: TGTGCCAGCAGCCTGGCCCAGGTGGTTCAGCCCCAGCATTTT
CDR3aa: CASSLAQVVQPQHF

v_gene: TRBV5-4
d_gene: -
abundance: few
j_gene: TRBJ2-1
CDR3nt: TGTGCCAGCAGCTTGGACCCAGGGTCGGAGAATGAGCAGTTCTTC
CDR3aa: CASSLDPGSENEQFF

v_gene: TRBV2
d_gene: TRBD2
abundance: -
j_gene: TRBJ2-1
CDR3nt: TGTGCCAGCAGTGATATAGCGGGAAGGATTGCTGAGCAGTTCTTC
CDR3aa: CASSDIAGRIAEQFF

v_gene: TRBV12-3/TRBV12-4
d_gene: TRBD2
abundance: many
j_gene: TRBJ2-1
CDR3nt: TGTGCCAGCAGCACCGTAATTCGCGGGACTAGCGGACACAATGAGCAGTTCTTC
CDR3aa: CASSTVIRGTSGHNEQFF

v_gene: TRBV4-1
d_gene: TRBD1
abundance: many
j_gene: TRBJ1-3
CDR3nt: TGCGCCAGCAGTCCGGGACAGGGGGCGGGAGATGGAAACACCATATATTTT
CDR3aa: CASSPGQGAGDGNTIYF

v_gene: TRBV3-1
d_gene: -
abundance: many
j_gene: TRBJ2-6
CDR3nt: TGTGCCAGCAGCCAAGGTGACCGAGCTGGGGCCAACGTCCTGACTTTC
CDR3aa: CASSQGDRAGANVLTF

v_gene: TRBV12-3/TRBV12-4
d_gene: TRBD1
abundance: -
j_gene: TRBJ2-5
CDR3nt: TGTGCCCGCAGCAAAATGACAGGGCCCCAAGAGACCCAGTACTTC
CDR3aa: CARSKMTGPQETQYF

v_gene: TRBV5-1
d_gene: TRBD2
abundance: -
j_gene: TRBJ2-1
CDR3nt: TGCGCCAGCAGCTTGGGGGGGACTAGCGGCAATGAGCAGTTCTTC
CDR3aa: CASSLGGTSGNEQFF

v_gene: TRBV29-1
d_gene: -
abundance: -
j_gene: TRBJ1-5
CDR3nt: TGCAGCGTCCTAATCGGGAGCAATCAGCCCCAGCATTTT
CDR3aa: CSVLIGSNQPQHF

v_gene: TRBV7-2
d_gene: -
abundance: many
j_gene: TRBJ1-5
CDR3nt: TGTGCCAGCAGCAAGACTGGGGGTGGCAATCAGCCCCAGCATTTT
CDR3aa: CASSKTGGGNQPQHF

v_gene: TRBV30
d_gene: TRBD1
abundance: once
j_gene: TRBJ1-2
CDR3nt: TGTGCCTCGAGTCCCGGGACAGGCCGCTATGGCTACACCTTC
CDR3aa: CASSPGTGRYGYTF

v_gene: TRBV4-2
d_gene: -
abundance: many
j_gene: TRBJ2-3
CDR3nt: TGTGCCAGCAGCCAAGATCGGGAGAGTGGGACAGATACGCAGTATTTT
CDR3aa: CASSQDRESGTDTQYF